The subject of this entry is one T cell receptor (beta chain). Its antigen specificity is not known. Nothing much larger sits one base from this clone, and base qualities are not available. The sample's time point label, decoded: baseline before first vaccination. Samples from vaccinated people were obtained from the UK trials COV001 and COV002, which included a single-blind randomized controlled phase 2/3 trial of AZD1222 (ChAdOx1 nCoV-19) in healthy adults. For TCRbeta chain sequencing, PBMC samples were collected from trial participants at day 0 and at day 28 after the second dose. This record comes from a study of T cell responses to AZD1222 COVID-19 vaccine (dated by TCRdb to about 2021). For the wider study: AZD1222 recipients whose second dose came at about 4 weeks and those whose second dose came at about 12 weeks were combined into one group, since spike-specific TCR depth and breadth did not differ between the two schedules. A total of under 250 trial participants underwent TCR sequencing, of whom 207 had received two doses of AZD1222 and roughly 26 had received two doses of the MenACWY control vaccine. Trial participants were enrolled by age into 18-55, 56-69 and 70-plus year subgroups, with roughly 160, 29 and 62 TCR-sequenced participants respectively.

Summary of the overall study and its limitations: Vaccine-associated CD4 TCRs spanned the whole spike protein, with dominant responses in regions 160-218 and 743-854. No day 14 peak-response samples were available, so repertoires were characterized only after the peak T cell response. Epitopes outside the regions mutated in the B.1.351 and B.1.1.7 variants were reportedly recognized by nearly half of the unique spike-specific TCRs. Spike-specific TCR breadth and depth rose significantly after two AZD1222 doses compared with day 0 and with MenACWY recipients. Conclusions about previously exposed vaccinees were limited because only 5 or 6 AZD1222 recipients were SARS-CoV-2 seropositive at baseline. Participants were mostly white British and included more females than males, and it was suggested by the authors that clonal diversity may have been underestimated. In the small 56-69-year group, the increase in depth fell short of significance, most likely because of low power.

Per the germline V gene, SGHDT is the CDR1 and YYEEEE is the CDR2. V sheds 2 bases and J sheds 5 bases, leaving 5 bases between their ends. Including cysteine and phenylalanine, the CDR3 has 12 amino acids. Solely the CDR3 DNA is kept, with 36 bases framed from the first base. The CDR3 regions of human TCRbeta chains were analyzed by immunosequencing. In the paper's pipeline: Repertoire TCRs were matched against a reference library of SARS-CoV-2-specific TCRs generated with the MIRA antigen-specificity platform. Breadth meant the fraction of unique TCRs that were SARS-CoV-2-associated, whereas depth meant the fraction of total T cells that were SARS-CoV-2-associated. Using the MIRA data, every spike-specific TCR was mapped to the spike region that the TCR reacted to and assigned to either a CD4 or a CD8 class. Log10-transformed breadth and depth values were compared by one-way ANOVA with Sidak's multiple comparisons tests. TCRdb provides this immuneACCESS table in a form limited to in-frame rearrangements. Some clones are lacking; in checked studies, under half of them reflect an unresolved V gene, and why the rest are absent is not known. The DNA gave D and trimming, while V, J and clone size come from that table. Here the sample has 120,000 to 150,000 clones; about 91% occur a single time. The ten largest clones represent about 4.8% of the sample.

Rearrangement joined TRBV5-6 to TRBJ2-1; a confident D gene designation cannot be given. This sequence was found in an adult in good health. This specimen consisted of peripheral blood, obtained on day 0 of AZD1222 vaccination. The nucleotide sequence is TGTGCCAGCAGCTTTGTAGACAATGAGCAGTTCTTC. Its protein product is CASSFVDNEQFF.